The clone carrying this T cell receptor beta chain occurred once. In the authors' workflow: Estimates of nucleated cell counts were drawn from the amplification of reference gene primers. Here immunoSEQ multiplex PCR was the method, and the copy in TCRdb shows in-frame clones only, minus some. V, J and clone size were drawn from that table, and D and trimming were deduced from the DNA. The sample yields a few hundred thousand clones, around nine tenths seen once. The data belong to a study of blood T cell repertoires in COVID-19. About the research overall: Samples came from the United States, Italy and Spain, spanning acute and convalescent COVID-19. PBMCs, B-cell-depleted T cells, or T cells provided the cDNA or gDNA that made up the material.

The sequence derives from a woman aged 45 to 65 with active or convalescent COVID-19. Sample: peripheral blood.

DNA for the CDR3: TGTGCCTGGAGGTCTGGGAGAAAGGAAAAACTGTTTTTT. This translates into CAWRSGRKEKLFF. The chain carries TRBV30 and TRBJ1-4; D gene unclear. The germline V gene encodes CDR1 GTSNPN and CDR2 SVGIG (reference sequence). V was shortened by 3 bases and J by 8 bases, with 13 bases between the two germline ends. This CDR3 is 13 amino acids long.